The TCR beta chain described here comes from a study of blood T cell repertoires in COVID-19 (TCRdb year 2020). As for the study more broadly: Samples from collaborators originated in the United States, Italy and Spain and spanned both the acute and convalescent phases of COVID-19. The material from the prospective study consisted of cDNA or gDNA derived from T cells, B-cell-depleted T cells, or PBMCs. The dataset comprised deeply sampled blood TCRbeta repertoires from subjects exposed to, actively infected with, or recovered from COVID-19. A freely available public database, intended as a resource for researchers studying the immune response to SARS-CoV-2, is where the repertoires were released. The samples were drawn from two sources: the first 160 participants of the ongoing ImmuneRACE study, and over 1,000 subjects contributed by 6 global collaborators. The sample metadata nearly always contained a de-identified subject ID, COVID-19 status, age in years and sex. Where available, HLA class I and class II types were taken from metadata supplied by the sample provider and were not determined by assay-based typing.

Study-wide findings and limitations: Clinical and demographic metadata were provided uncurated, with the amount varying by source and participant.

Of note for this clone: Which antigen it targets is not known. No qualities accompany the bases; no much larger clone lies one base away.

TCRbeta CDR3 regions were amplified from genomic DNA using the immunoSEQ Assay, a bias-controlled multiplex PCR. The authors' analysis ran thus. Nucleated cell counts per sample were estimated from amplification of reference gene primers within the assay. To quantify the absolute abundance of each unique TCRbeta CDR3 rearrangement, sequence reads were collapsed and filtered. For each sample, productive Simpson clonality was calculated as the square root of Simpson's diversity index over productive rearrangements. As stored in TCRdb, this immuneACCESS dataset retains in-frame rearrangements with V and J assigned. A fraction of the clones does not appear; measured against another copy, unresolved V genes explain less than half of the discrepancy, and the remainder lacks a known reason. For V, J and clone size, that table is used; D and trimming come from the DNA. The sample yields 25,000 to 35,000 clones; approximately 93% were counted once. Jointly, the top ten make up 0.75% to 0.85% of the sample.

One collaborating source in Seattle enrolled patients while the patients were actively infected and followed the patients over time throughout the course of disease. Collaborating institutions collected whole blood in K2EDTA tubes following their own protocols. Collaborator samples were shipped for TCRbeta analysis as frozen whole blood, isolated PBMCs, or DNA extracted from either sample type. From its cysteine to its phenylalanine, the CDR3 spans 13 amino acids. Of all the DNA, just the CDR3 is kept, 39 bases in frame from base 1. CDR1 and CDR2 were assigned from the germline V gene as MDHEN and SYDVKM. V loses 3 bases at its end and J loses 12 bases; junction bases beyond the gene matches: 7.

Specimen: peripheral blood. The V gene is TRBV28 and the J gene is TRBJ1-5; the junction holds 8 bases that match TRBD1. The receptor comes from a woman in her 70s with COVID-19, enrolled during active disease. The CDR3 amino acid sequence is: CASSLPGTGHQHF. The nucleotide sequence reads TGTGCCAGCAGTTTGCCCGGGACAGGACACCAGCATTTT.